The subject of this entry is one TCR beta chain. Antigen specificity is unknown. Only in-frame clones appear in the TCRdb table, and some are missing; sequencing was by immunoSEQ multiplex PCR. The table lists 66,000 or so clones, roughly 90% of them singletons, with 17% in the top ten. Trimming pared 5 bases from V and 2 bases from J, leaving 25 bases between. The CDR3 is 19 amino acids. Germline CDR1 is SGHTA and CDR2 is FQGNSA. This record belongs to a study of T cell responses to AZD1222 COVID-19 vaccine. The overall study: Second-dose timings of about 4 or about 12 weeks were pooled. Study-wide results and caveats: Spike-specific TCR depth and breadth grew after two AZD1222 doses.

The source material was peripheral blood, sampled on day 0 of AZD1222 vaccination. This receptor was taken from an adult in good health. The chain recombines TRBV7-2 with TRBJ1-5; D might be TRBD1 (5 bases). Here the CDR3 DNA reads TGTGCCAGCAGCCCGAAGCCGACGGGGGTAGGAGGCGGCAATCAGCCCCAGCATTTT. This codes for CASSPKPTGVGGGNQPQHF.